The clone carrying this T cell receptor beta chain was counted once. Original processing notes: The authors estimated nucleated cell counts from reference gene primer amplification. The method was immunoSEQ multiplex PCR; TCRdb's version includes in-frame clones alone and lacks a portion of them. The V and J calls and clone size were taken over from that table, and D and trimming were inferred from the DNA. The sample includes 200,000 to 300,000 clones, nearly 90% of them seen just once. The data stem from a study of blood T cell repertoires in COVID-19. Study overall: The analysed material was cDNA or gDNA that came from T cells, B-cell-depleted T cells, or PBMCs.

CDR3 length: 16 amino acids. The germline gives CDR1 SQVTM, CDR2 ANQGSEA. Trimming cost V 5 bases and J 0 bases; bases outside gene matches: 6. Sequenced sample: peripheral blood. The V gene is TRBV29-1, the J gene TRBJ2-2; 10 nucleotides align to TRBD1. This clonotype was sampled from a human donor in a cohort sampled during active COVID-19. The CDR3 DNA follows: TGCAGCGTTTCAGAGACAGGGGGCGCGAACACCGGGGAGCTGTTTTTT. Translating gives CSVSETGGANTGELFF.